The following is a T cell receptor beta chain sequence with its context. These data are taken from a study of OX40 agonist ivuxolimab in advanced cancers. Overall study: With ivuxolimab, an agonistic anti-OX40 (CD134) antibody, patients were treated.

Sequenced by immunoSEQ multiplex PCR; TCRdb stores in-frame clones only, minus some. The data contain 45,000 to 65,000 clones, roughly 84% of them singletons. The receptor comes from an adult with an advanced solid tumor such as melanoma, head and neck, liver or kidney cancer. The input for sequencing was CD4+ or CD8+ T cells sorted from blood, taken in a trial of the OX40 agonist ivuxolimab.

For the CDR3, the DNA is TGTGCCAGCAGCAACCCCCGGGACAGTCCCTACGAGCAGTACTTC. Amino acids: CASSNPRDSPYEQYF. The chain carries TRBV7-2 and TRBJ2-7; TRBD1 aligns across 7 bases. This CDR3 contains 15 residues. Germline CDR1 and CDR2: SGHTA and FQGNSA. V trimming: 5 bases; J trimming: 2 bases; junction bases outside the gene matches: 9.